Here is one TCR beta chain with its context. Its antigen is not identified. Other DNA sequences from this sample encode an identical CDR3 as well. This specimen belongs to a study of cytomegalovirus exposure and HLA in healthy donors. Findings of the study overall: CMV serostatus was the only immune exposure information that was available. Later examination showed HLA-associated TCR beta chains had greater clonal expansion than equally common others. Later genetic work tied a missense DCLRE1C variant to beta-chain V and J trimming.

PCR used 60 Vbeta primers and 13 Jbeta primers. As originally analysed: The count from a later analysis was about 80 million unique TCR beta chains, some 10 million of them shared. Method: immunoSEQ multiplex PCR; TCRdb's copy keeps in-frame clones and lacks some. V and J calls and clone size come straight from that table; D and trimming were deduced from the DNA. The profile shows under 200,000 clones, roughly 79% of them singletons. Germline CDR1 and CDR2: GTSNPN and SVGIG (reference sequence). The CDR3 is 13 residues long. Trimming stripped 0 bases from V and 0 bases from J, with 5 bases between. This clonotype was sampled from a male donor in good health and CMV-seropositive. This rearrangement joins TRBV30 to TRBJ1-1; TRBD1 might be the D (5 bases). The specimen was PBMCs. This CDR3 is CAWSVQVNTEAFF. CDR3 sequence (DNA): TGTGCCTGGAGTGTACAGGTGAACACTGAAGCTTTCTTT.